Listed below are T cell receptor beta chains from one sample, sequenced in a study of tumor and adjacent non-tumor tissue in lung cancer. Each CDR3 protein gets one entry after TCRdb re-called the multiplex PCR reads with MiXCR. The repertoire holds approximately 120,000 distinct CDR3 sequences, with 75% as singletons. Sequences were obtained from lung tumor tissue. These receptors all stem from a woman aged 55 to 70 with non-small cell lung cancer. Both conserved end residues are part of each CDR3. The D gene is left open where the match is weak. Some rows mark clone size as missing; the rest say once, few, many or name a class of expanded clone.

clone_size: .; d_call: .; j_call: TRBJ2-7; v_call: TRBV6-5; cdr3_nt: TGTGTCAGCAGTTACACCCAATGGGGCGAGCAGTACTTC; cdr3_aa: CVSSYTQWGEQYF
clone_size: few; d_call: TRBD1; j_call: TRBJ1-6; v_call: TRBV6-5; cdr3_nt: TGTGCCAGCAGTTACGCGATCCCGGGACAGGGGGCTAATTCACCCCTCCACTTT; cdr3_aa: CASSYAIPGQGANSPLHF
clone_size: .; d_call: .; j_call: TRBJ1-6; v_call: TRBV11-3; cdr3_nt: TGTTTCAGCAGCTTAGAGGACAGATATAATACACACCTCCACTTT; cdr3_aa: CFSSLEDRYNTHLHF
clone_size: .; d_call: TRBD2; j_call: TRBJ2-1; v_call: TRBV12-3/TRBV12-4; cdr3_nt: TGTGCCAGCAGTTTAGACTCACTAGCGAGGTGGCCCGATGAGCAGTTCTTC; cdr3_aa: CASSLDSLARWPDEQFF
clone_size: .; d_call: TRBD1; j_call: TRBJ2-1; v_call: TRBV11-3; cdr3_nt: TGTGCCAGTAGCTTAGAGTTGACTAAAGGGGGCCACAATGAGCAGTTCTTC; cdr3_aa: CASSLELTKGGHNEQFF
clone_size: .; d_call: TRBD1; j_call: TRBJ1-2; v_call: TRBV29-1; cdr3_nt: TGCAGCATCCTGGAACAGGGGGCAAGTGGGGGTGGCTACACCTTT; cdr3_aa: CSILEQGASGGGYTF
clone_size: many; d_call: .; j_call: TRBJ1-1; v_call: TRBV10-2; cdr3_nt: TGCGCCAGCAGTGGCCGGGGGACTGAAGCTTTCTTT; cdr3_aa: CASSGRGTEAFF
clone_size: .; d_call: TRBD2; j_call: TRBJ2-1; v_call: TRBV11-3; cdr3_nt: TGTGCCAGAAGCCCAGAGTTGACTAGCGAGAGCCACAATGAGCAGTTCTTC; cdr3_aa: CARSPELTSESHNEQFF
clone_size: many; d_call: .; j_call: TRBJ1-5; v_call: TRBV20-1; cdr3_nt: TGCAGTGCTTCTCAGGGAGCTGGGCAGCCCCAGCATTTT; cdr3_aa: CSASQGAGQPQHF
clone_size: .; d_call: .; j_call: TRBJ2-5; v_call: TRBV29-1; cdr3_nt: TGCAGCGCCTTATCTGGAGAGAGCCAGTACTTC; cdr3_aa: CSALSGESQYF
clone_size: .; d_call: .; j_call: TRBJ2-3; v_call: TRBV20-1; cdr3_nt: TGCACTGCGCAAGAGTTAGGTAGAGGGGTCACAGATGCGCAGTATTTT; cdr3_aa: CTAQELGRGVTDAQYF
clone_size: .; d_call: .; j_call: TRBJ2-5; v_call: TRBV12-3/TRBV12-4; cdr3_nt: TGTACCAGCAGTATCGGGCTCCTAGGCGGGGAAGAAGAGACCCAGTACTTC; cdr3_aa: CTSSIGLLGGEEETQYF
clone_size: .; d_call: TRBD1; j_call: TRBJ1-2; v_call: TRBV20-1; cdr3_nt: TGCAGTGCTATACCTGGACAGGGGGGCTATGGTTACACCTTC; cdr3_aa: CSAIPGQGGYGYTF
clone_size: .; d_call: .; j_call: TRBJ2-2; v_call: TRBV4-3; cdr3_nt: TGCGCCAGTAGACAAGATGAAGCTCTCGCGAACACCGGGGAGCTGTTTTTT; cdr3_aa: CASRQDEALANTGELFF
clone_size: .; d_call: .; j_call: TRBJ2-3; v_call: TRBV24-1; cdr3_nt: TGTGCCACCAGTGATTTTGGGCGGGCCGACTCCGGGTACACAGATACGCAGTATTTT; cdr3_aa: CATSDFGRADSGYTDTQYF
clone_size: few; d_call: TRBD1; j_call: TRBJ2-1; v_call: TRBV24-1; cdr3_nt: TGTGCCACCAGTGATGTAGCACCGGGACAGGGGGGTAATGAGCAGTTCTTC; cdr3_aa: CATSDVAPGQGGNEQFF
clone_size: .; d_call: TRBD2; j_call: TRBJ2-5; v_call: TRBV10-1; cdr3_nt: TGCGCCAGCAGTCTTGGAGCGGGAGAGCCGGAGGAGACCCAGTACTTC; cdr3_aa: CASSLGAGEPEETQYF
clone_size: .; d_call: .; j_call: TRBJ2-1; v_call: TRBV20-1; cdr3_nt: TGCAGTGCTTGCTGTCAAAGGACCTCCAATGAGCAGTTCTTC; cdr3_aa: CSACCQRTSNEQFF
clone_size: many; d_call: .; j_call: TRBJ2-1; v_call: TRBV12-5; cdr3_nt: TGTGCTAGTGGTTTGTCGGGTGACAATGAGCAGTTCTTC; cdr3_aa: CASGLSGDNEQFF
clone_size: .; d_call: TRBD2; j_call: TRBJ2-1; v_call: TRBV6-2/TRBV6-3; cdr3_nt: TGTGTCAGCAGTACAGGTGGACTAGGTCCCTACAATGAGCAGTTCTTC; cdr3_aa: CVSSTGGLGPYNEQFF
clone_size: .; d_call: TRBD2; j_call: TRBJ2-2; v_call: TRBV5-1; cdr3_nt: TGCGCCAGCAGCATTCGACTAGCGGGGAACACCGGGGAGCTGTTTTTT; cdr3_aa: CASSIRLAGNTGELFF
clone_size: .; d_call: TRBD2; j_call: TRBJ2-3; v_call: TRBV20-1; cdr3_nt: TGCAATGCTAGAGATCAGCTAGCGGAGGCTTCCACGGATACGCAGTATTTT; cdr3_aa: CNARDQLAEASTDTQYF
clone_size: .; d_call: .; j_call: TRBJ2-6; v_call: TRBV29-1; cdr3_nt: TGCAGCGTTGTTTCCTCTGGGTCCAACGTCCTTACTTTC; cdr3_aa: CSVVSSGSNVLTF
clone_size: .; d_call: .; j_call: TRBJ2-3; v_call: TRBV20-1; cdr3_nt: TGCAGTGCCAAGTGGGGGGGCCCCGATATGCAGTATTTT; cdr3_aa: CSAKWGGPDMQYF
clone_size: .; d_call: .; j_call: TRBJ2-5; v_call: TRBV12-3/TRBV12-4; cdr3_nt: TGTGCTAGCAGTTTCTACCAAGTGACCCAGTACTTC; cdr3_aa: CASSFYQVTQYF
clone_size: few; d_call: .; j_call: TRBJ2-7; v_call: TRBV14; cdr3_nt: TGTGCCAGCAGCCCAGACCGCCGCGAGAAATACTTC; cdr3_aa: CASSPDRREKYF
clone_size: .; d_call: .; j_call: TRBJ1-6; v_call: TRBV6-6; cdr3_nt: TGTGCCAGCAGTTTCGATGAAGAGAGCTCCTATAATTCACACTTCCACTTT; cdr3_aa: CASSFDEESSYNSHFHF
clone_size: .; d_call: TRBD1; j_call: TRBJ2-5; v_call: TRBV28; cdr3_nt: TGTGCCAGCATCACCCGACAGGGGGATGAAGAGACCCAGTACTTC; cdr3_aa: CASITRQGDEETQYF
clone_size: once; d_call: .; j_call: TRBJ2-5; v_call: TRBV11-2; cdr3_nt: TGTGCCAGCATCTTGAACAGGGACCAGGAGACCCAGTACTTC; cdr3_aa: CASILNRDQETQYF
clone_size: .; d_call: .; j_call: TRBJ1-1; v_call: TRBV10-3; cdr3_nt: TGCGCCATCAGAGTCGTCAGGGACACTGAAGCTCTCTTT; cdr3_aa: CAIRVVRDTEALF
clone_size: .; d_call: .; j_call: TRBJ2-3; v_call: TRBV20-1; cdr3_nt: TGCAGTGCCATAAGGGCTACCAAGACAGATACGCAGTATTTT; cdr3_aa: CSAIRATKTDTQYF
clone_size: medium-sized; d_call: .; j_call: TRBJ2-2; v_call: TRBV20-1; cdr3_nt: TGCAGTGCCCTCGACCGTTTCACCGGGGAGCTGTTTTTT; cdr3_aa: CSALDRFTGELFF
clone_size: .; d_call: .; j_call: TRBJ1-6; v_call: TRBV12-3/TRBV12-4; cdr3_nt: TGTGCCAGCAGTCTCGAGAACTCCTATAATTCACAACTCCACTTT; cdr3_aa: CASSLENSYNSQLHF
clone_size: .; d_call: .; j_call: TRBJ1-2; v_call: TRBV6-6; cdr3_nt: TGTGCCAGCAGCCCTGAGGTAGCCTATGGCTACACCTTC; cdr3_aa: CASSPEVAYGYTF
clone_size: .; d_call: .; j_call: TRBJ2-2; v_call: TRBV5-6; cdr3_nt: TGTACCAGCAACTTGGGGGAGTACACCGGGGAGCTGTTTTTT; cdr3_aa: CTSNLGEYTGELFF
clone_size: many; d_call: .; j_call: TRBJ2-7; v_call: TRBV4-2; cdr3_nt: TGTGCCAGCAGCCAAGGGATCCAGGGTTCGTACGAGCAGTACTTC; cdr3_aa: CASSQGIQGSYEQYF
clone_size: .; d_call: .; j_call: TRBJ2-7; v_call: TRBV28; cdr3_nt: TGTGCCATCAGTTTACTTGGATATGCGTATTTC; cdr3_aa: CAISLLGYAYF
clone_size: .; d_call: .; j_call: TRBJ2-5; v_call: TRBV30; cdr3_nt: TGTTCCTGGGGCGGACCCTATGAGCACTACTTC; cdr3_aa: CSWGGPYEHYF
clone_size: .; d_call: TRBD1; j_call: TRBJ2-2; v_call: TRBV11-3; cdr3_nt: TGTGCCAGCAGTTTCGGGACAGGGAAGGCCGGGAAGCTGTTCTTT; cdr3_aa: CASSFGTGKAGKLFF
clone_size: many; d_call: .; j_call: TRBJ2-6; v_call: TRBV29-1; cdr3_nt: TGCAGCGTTGAGCAGGGCTCTGGGGCCAACGTCCTGACTTTC; cdr3_aa: CSVEQGSGANVLTF
clone_size: .; d_call: TRBD2; j_call: TRBJ2-2; v_call: TRBV20-1; cdr3_nt: TGCAGTTCTAATGGACAAAGCGGGGGGCTGTTTTTT; cdr3_aa: CSSNGQSGGLFF
clone_size: .; d_call: .; j_call: TRBJ1-5; v_call: TRBV5-5; cdr3_nt: TGTGCCAGCAGCCTGGCCGAGGGGTACGGCCAGCCCCAGCATTTT; cdr3_aa: CASSLAEGYGQPQHF
clone_size: .; d_call: TRBD2; j_call: TRBJ2-7; v_call: TRBV20-1; cdr3_nt: TGCAGTGCGCTACCGTCTAGCGGGAGTCCTGTAGGCTCCTACGGGCAGTACTTC; cdr3_aa: CSALPSSGSPVGSYGQYF
clone_size: once; d_call: .; j_call: TRBJ1-6; v_call: TRBV4-3; cdr3_nt: TGCGCCAGCAGCCCCGGGGTCAGGGGAAGTTCACCCCTCCGCTTT; cdr3_aa: CASSPGVRGSSPLRF
clone_size: .; d_call: TRBD2; j_call: TRBJ2-7; v_call: TRBV6-6; cdr3_nt: TGTGCCAGCACCCTTAGCGGGGGATCCTACGAGCAGTACTTC; cdr3_aa: CASTLSGGSYEQYF